This is a list of T cell receptor beta chains from one sample in a study of CD8+CD57+ T cells in acquired aplastic anemia. TCRdb re-called the reads with MiXCR, one entry per CDR3 protein. The profile shows about 200,000 distinct CDR3 sequences, more than 55% of them singletons. The sample consisted of sorted CD4+, CD8+, or CD8+CD57+ T cells (not recorded which) from PBMCs. These receptors were obtained from a human donor with aplastic anemia. CDR3s include the opening cysteine and the closing phenylalanine or tryptophan. The order of the fields is V gene, D gene, clone size, CDR3 length, J gene, CDR3 protein, CDR3 DNA. D genes are given only for firm matches. Some rows have no size entry. The others give once, few or many, or a class for an expanded clone.

TRBV24-1	.	.	13	TRBJ2-1	CATRGGETNEQFF	TGTGCCACCAGAGGGGGTGAGACGAATGAGCAGTTCTTC
TRBV20-1	TRBD1	once	15	TRBJ2-1	CSARDVTGGYNEQFF	TGCAGTGCTAGAGATGTGACAGGGGGCTACAATGAGCAGTTCTTC
TRBV24-1	.	.	14	TRBJ1-2	CATSDTGRNYGYTF	TGTGCCACCAGTGATACAGGGAGGAACTATGGCTACACCTTC
TRBV7-2	.	.	12	TRBJ2-7	CASSPDWAEQYF	TGTGCCAGCAGCCCCGACTGGGCGGAGCAGTACTTC
TRBV7-2	TRBD1	.	14	TRBJ2-7	CAGSLGTGLYEQYF	TGTGCCGGCAGCTTAGGGACAGGGCTCTACGAGCAGTACTTC
TRBV9	.	many	14	TRBJ2-7	CASSVGYHSYEQYF	TGTGCCAGCAGCGTAGGGTATCACTCCTACGAGCAGTACTTC
TRBV7-2	.	few	16	TRBJ1-6	CASSLVPGRTNSPLHF	TGTGCCAGCAGCTTAGTTCCGGGGCGCACTAATTCACCCCTCCACTTT
TRBV5-1	.	.	15	TRBJ2-2	CASSAAGPNTGELFF	TGCGCCAGCAGCGCGGCGGGCCCGAACACCGGGGAGCTGTTTTTT
TRBV7-3	.	.	15	TRBJ2-1	CASSLTSGPPYEQFF	TGTGCCAGCAGCTTAACGTCGGGACCCCCCTACGAGCAGTTCTTC
TRBV10-2	TRBD2	.	18	TRBJ2-5	CASSSGTSGGTPQETQYF	TGCGCCAGCAGTTCCGGGACTAGCGGGGGAACACCACAAGAGACCCAGTACTTC
TRBV24-1	TRBD1	.	14	TRBJ1-5	CATDRTGVDQPQHF	TGTGCCACCGATAGGACAGGGGTTGATCAGCCCCAGCATTTT
TRBV11-3	TRBD1	.	16	TRBJ2-5	CASSSGLGTGGTRAHF	TGTGCCAGCAGCTCTGGGTTAGGGACAGGGGGTACTCGGGCGCACTTC
TRBV7-9	TRBD1	.	15	TRBJ2-1	CASSLSRQGDNEQFF	TGTGCCAGCAGCTTGTCTCGCCAGGGGGACAATGAGCAGTTCTTC
TRBV7-6	TRBD1	.	15	TRBJ2-7	CASSSRQGKTYEQYF	TGTGCCAGCAGCTCCCGACAGGGGAAGACCTACGAGCAGTACTTC
TRBV15	.	.	13	TRBJ1-1	CATSRGGGSWAFF	TGTGCCACCAGCAGAGGCGGGGGCTCTTGGGCTTTCTTT
TRBV14	.	.	13	TRBJ1-2	CASSPGPDYGYTF	TGTGCCAGCAGCCCCGGACCTGACTATGGCTACACCTTC
TRBV29-1	.	.	13	TRBJ1-3	CSAIQGTGNTIYF	TGCAGCGCCATACAGGGCACAGGAAACACCATATATTTT
TRBV20-1	.	.	14	TRBJ2-3	CSATLLAGADTQYF	TGCAGTGCTACGTTACTAGCAGGGGCAGATACGCAGTATTTT
TRBV14	TRBD1	few	15	TRBJ1-4	CASSQVRQGPEKLFF	TGTGCCAGCAGCCAAGTTCGACAGGGCCCCGAAAAACTGTTTTTT
TRBV7-9	TRBD1	.	16	TRBJ1-1	CASSAGQGAMNTEAFF	TGTGCCAGCAGTGCCGGACAGGGGGCCATGAACACTGAAGCTTTCTTT
TRBV15	.	.	16	TRBJ2-1	CATSRGGASGYNEQFF	TGTGCCACCAGCAGAGGGGGGGCTAGCGGTTACAATGAGCAGTTCTTC
TRBV24-1	.	many	15	TRBJ2-1	CATSGGGLLGNEQFF	TGTGCCACCAGTGGAGGGGGACTCCTGGGCAATGAGCAGTTCTTC
TRBV5-4	.	.	13	TRBJ2-3	CASSLDGPDTQYF	TGTGCCAGCAGCTTAGACGGGCCAGATACGCAGTATTTT
TRBV7-9	TRBD2	many	14	TRBJ2-3	CASSFLTSADTQYF	TGTGCCAGCAGCTTTTTGACTAGCGCGGATACGCAGTATTTT
TRBV5-1	.	.	12	TRBJ2-7	CASYLRVDEQYF	TGCGCCAGCTACTTGAGGGTCGACGAGCAGTACTTC
TRBV15	TRBD2	.	15	TRBJ2-1	CATSSPIGGANEQFF	TGTGCCACCAGCAGCCCCATCGGGGGGGCCAATGAGCAGTTCTTC
TRBV5-1	.	.	11	TRBJ2-1	CASSLDGHSFF	TGCGCCAGCAGCTTGGATGGACATTCGTTCTTC
TRBV15	TRBD1	.	15	TRBJ2-3	CATSSGTGGHNEQYF	TGTGCCACCAGCAGTGGGACAGGGGGGCATAATGAGCAGTATTTT
TRBV6-5	.	.	12	TRBJ1-2	CASRPDNYGYTF	TGTGCCAGCAGACCAGACAACTATGGCTACACCTTC
TRBV7-3	TRBD1	.	14	TRBJ1-1	CASSFRGGGTEAFF	TGTGCCAGCAGCTTCAGGGGGGGGGGCACTGAAGCTTTCTTT